This T cell receptor beta chain was retrieved from a study of radiation and T cells in renal cell carcinoma. Assay: immunoSEQ multiplex PCR; the TCRdb copy retains only in-frame clones and omits some. The sample includes 60,000 to 65,000 clones, just over 75% of them seen just once. Turning to this clone: What it binds is not known.

From germline, CDR1 is SEHNR and CDR2 FQNEAQ (reference sequence). The CDR3 has 16 amino acids. The V end was cut by 1 base, the J end by 6 bases, with 16 bases between. Study-level results: Baseline intratumoral clonotype presence is unknown without pretreatment biopsies.

Sample time point: blood 2 weeks post-SBRT. The treatment here: 15 Gy SBRT to primary tumor, nephrectomy 4 weeks later. After SBRT, blood was collected at 2 and 4 weeks, plus baseline. The receptor comes from a man aged 60 to 75 with renal cell carcinoma. The specimen comprised blood, sampled from a patient whose treatment included radiotherapy and nephrectomy. The V call is TRBV7-9, the J call TRBJ2-1, with a possible D match to TRBD2 (6 bases). CDR3 region: CASSLGGMLLGNEQFF. As DNA, the CDR3 is TGTGCCAGCAGCTTAGGCGGGATGCTCTTAGGCAATGAGCAGTTCTTC.